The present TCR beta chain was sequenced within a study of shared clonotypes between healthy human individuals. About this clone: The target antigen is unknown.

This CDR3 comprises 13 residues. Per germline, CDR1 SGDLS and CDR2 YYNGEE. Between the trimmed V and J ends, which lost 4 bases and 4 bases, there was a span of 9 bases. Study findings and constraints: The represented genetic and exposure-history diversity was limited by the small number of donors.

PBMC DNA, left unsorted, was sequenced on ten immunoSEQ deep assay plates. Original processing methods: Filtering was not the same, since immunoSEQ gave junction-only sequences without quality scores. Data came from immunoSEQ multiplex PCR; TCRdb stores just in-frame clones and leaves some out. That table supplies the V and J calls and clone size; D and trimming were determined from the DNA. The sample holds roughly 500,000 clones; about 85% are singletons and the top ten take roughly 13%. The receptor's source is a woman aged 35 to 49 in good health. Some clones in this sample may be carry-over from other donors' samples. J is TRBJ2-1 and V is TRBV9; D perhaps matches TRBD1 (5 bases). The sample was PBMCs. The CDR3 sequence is CASSPRQYNEQFF. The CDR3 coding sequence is TGTGCCAGCAGCCCCCGACAGTACAATGAGCAGTTCTTC.